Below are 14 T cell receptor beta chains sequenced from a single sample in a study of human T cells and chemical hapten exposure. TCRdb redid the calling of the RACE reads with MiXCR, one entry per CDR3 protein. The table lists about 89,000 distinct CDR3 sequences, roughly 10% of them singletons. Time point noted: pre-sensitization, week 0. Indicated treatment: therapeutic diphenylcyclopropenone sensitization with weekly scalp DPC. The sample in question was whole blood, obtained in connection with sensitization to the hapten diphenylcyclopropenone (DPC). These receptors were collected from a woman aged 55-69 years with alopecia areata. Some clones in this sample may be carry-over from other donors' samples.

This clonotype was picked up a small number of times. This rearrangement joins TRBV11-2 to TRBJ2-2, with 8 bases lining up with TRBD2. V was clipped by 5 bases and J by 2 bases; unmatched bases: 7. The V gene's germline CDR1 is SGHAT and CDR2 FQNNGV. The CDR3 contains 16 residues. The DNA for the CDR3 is TGTGCCAGCAGCCTAATGGCGGGGGGAAACACCGGGGAGCTGTTTTTT. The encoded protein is CASSLMAGGNTGELFF.

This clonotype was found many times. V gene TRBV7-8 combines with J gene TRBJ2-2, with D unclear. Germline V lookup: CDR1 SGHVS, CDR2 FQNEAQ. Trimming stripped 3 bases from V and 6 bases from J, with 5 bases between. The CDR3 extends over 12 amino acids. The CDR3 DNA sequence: TGTGCCAGCAGCTTTTATGCCGGGGAGCTGTTTTTT. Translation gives CASSFYAGELFF.

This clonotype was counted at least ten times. The CDR3 region has the DNA TGTGCCAGCAGTACTCCGGGACAGGGGTTGAATCCCGCCAATTCACCCCTCCACTTT. It specifies CASSTPGQGLNPANSPLHF. This chain links TRBV6-2 or TRBV6-3 with TRBJ1-6; TRBD1 aligns across 10 bases. Germline values: CDR1 MNHEY, CDR2 SVGEGT. This CDR3 comprises 19 residues. V lost 5 bases to trimming and J lost 7 bases; unmatched junction nucleotides: 17.

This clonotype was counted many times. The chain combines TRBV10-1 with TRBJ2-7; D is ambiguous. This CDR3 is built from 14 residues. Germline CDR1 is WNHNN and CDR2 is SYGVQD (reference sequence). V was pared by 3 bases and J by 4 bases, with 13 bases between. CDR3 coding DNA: TGCGCCAGCAGTGATCATGTACGGCCTTACGAGCAGTACTTC. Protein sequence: CASSDHVRPYEQYF.

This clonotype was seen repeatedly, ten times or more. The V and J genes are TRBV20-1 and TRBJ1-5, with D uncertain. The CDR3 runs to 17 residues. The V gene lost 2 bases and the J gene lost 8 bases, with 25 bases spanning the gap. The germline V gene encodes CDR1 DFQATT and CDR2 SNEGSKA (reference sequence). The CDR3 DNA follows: TGCAGTGCTAGACCTATCGCCGGACGGGGTAGCATGGAGCCCCAGCATTTT. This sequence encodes CSARPIAGRGSMEPQHF.

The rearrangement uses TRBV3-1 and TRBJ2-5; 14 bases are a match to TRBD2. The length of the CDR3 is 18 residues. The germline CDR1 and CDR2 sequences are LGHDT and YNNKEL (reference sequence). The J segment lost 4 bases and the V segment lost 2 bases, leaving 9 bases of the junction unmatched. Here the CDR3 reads CASSQPLGLAGGLETQYF. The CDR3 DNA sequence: TGTGCCAGCAGCCAACCTCTCGGACTAGCGGGGGGTCTAGAGACCCAGTACTTC.

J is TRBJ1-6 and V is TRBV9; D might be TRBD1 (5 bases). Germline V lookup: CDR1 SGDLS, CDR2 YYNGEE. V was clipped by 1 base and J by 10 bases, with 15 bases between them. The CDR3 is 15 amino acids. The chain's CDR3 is CASSVSGPNLSPLHF. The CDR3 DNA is TGTGCCAGCAGCGTATCGGGACCGAACCTCTCACCCCTCCACTTT.

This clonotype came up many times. The CDR3 loop reads CASSSGQNTEAFF. Written as DNA, the CDR3 is TGTGCCAGCAGCTCTGGACAGAACACTGAAGCTTTCTTT. The rearrangement joins TRBV7-3 to TRBJ1-1; TRBD1 is a possible D gene (5 bases). The V end lost 4 bases, the J end lost 1 base, and 7 bases lay between the germline ends. The length of the CDR3 is 13 residues. The V gene's germline CDR1 is SGHTA and CDR2 FQGTGA. Complete variable domain (other parts from reference TRBV7-3 and TRBJ1-1): GAGVSQTPSNKVTEKGKYVELRCDPISGHTALYWYRQSLGQGPEFLIYFQGTGAADDSGLPNDRFFAVRPEGSVSTLKIQRTERGDSAVYLCASSSGQNTEAFFGQGTRLTVV.

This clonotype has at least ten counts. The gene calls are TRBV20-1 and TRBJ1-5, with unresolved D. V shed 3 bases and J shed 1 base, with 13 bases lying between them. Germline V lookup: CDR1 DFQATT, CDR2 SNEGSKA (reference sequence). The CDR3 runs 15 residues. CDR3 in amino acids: CSAREGTESNQPQHF. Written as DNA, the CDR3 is TGCAGTGCTAGGGAGGGAACAGAAAGCAATCAGCCCCAGCATTTT.

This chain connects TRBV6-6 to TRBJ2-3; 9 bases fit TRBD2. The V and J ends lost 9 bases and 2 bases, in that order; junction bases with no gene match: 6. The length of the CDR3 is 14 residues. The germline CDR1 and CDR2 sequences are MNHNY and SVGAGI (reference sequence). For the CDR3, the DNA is TGTGCCAGTAAGCGGGGGGCTACCACAGATACGCAGTATTTT. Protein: CASKRGATTDTQYF.

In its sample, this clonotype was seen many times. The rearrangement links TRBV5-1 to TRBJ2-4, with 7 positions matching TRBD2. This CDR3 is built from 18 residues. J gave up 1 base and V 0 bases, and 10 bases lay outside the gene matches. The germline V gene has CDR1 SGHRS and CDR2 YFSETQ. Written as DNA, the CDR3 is TGCGCCAGCAGCTTGGTTGTCAGTGGGCGGGAGGCCAAAAACATTCAGTACTTC. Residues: CASSLVVSGREAKNIQYF.

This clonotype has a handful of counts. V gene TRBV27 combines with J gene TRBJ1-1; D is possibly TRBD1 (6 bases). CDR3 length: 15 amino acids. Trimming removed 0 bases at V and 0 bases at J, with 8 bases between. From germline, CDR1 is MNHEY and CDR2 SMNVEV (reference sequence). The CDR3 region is CASSLSRGMNTEAFF. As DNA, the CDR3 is TGTGCCAGCAGTTTATCGAGGGGGATGAACACTGAAGCTTTCTTT.

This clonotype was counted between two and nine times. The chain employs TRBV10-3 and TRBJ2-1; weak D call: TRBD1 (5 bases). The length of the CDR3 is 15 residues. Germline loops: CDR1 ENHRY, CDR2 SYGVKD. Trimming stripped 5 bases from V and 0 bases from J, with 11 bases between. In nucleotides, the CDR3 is TGTGCCATCAGTATAGGGGCCAGCTCCTACAATGAGCAGTTCTTC. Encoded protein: CAISIGASSYNEQFF.

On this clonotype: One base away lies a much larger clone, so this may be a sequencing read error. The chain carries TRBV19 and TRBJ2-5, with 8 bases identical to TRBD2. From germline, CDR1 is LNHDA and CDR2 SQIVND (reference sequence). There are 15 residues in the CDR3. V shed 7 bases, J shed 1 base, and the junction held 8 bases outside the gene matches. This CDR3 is CASNIRRGAQETQYF. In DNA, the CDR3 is TGTGCCAGTAATATCCGGCGGGGGGCCCAAGAGACCCAGTACTTC. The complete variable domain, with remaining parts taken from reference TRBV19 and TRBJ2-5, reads DGGITQSPKYLFRKEGQNVTLSCEQNLNHDAMYWYRQDPGQGLRLIYYSQIVNDFQKGDIAEGYSVSREKKESFPLTVTSAQKNPTAFYLCASNIRRGAQETQYFGPGTRLLVL.